The sequence of this T cell receptor beta chain was determined in a study of cytomegalovirus exposure and HLA in healthy donors. General study findings and limits: Listed as cytomegalovirus-associated were roughly 180 TCR beta chains. The tendency of first-cohort TCR clusters to co-occur in the 120 or so validation repertoires was the finding of a later analysis. A classifier reportedly called cytomegalovirus status with high sensitivity and specificity.

Assay used: immunoSEQ multiplex PCR; TCRdb lists only in-frame clones, some missing. The sample lists 150,000 to 250,000 clones, about 81% occurring once. The donors were members of the validation cohort, which comprised 120 subjects and was separate from the first cohort of 670 or so subjects. On this clone: The antigen is undetermined.

The sequencing input was PBMCs. The clonotype originates from a woman aged 30 to 39 in good health and CMV-seronegative.

The CDR3 loop is CAWSVSSGGQETQYF. CDR3 nucleotide sequence: TGTGCCTGGAGTGTTAGTAGCGGGGGTCAAGAGACCCAGTACTTC. This rearrangement joins TRBV30 to TRBJ2-5, with 9 bases fitting TRBD2. CDR1 is GTSNPN and CDR2 is SVGIG in the germline V gene (reference sequence). The ends lost 0 bases at V and 2 bases at J; junction bases unmatched: 4. The CDR3 contains 15 residues. The whole variable domain, filled in from reference TRBV30 and TRBJ2-5, reads SQTIHQWPATLVQPVGSPLSLECTVEGTSNPNLYWYRQAAGRGLQLLFYSVGIGQISSEVPQNLSASRPQDRQFILSSKKLLLSDSGFYLCAWSVSSGGQETQYFGPGTRLLVL.